This T cell receptor (beta chain) was sequenced in a study of shared clonotypes between healthy human individuals. Points from the study as a whole: The authors sampled blood alone, and tissue repertoires likely differ. Read depth was anticipated to influence clonotype sharing among donors.

This was a deep-level run. Over several immunoSEQ plates, each subset's genomic DNA was distributed in even portions. Generated by immunoSEQ multiplex PCR, the TCRdb table keeps only in-frame clones and is missing some. The data hold over a million clones, with about 98.5% observed a single time. This clone was counted once. Its target is unknown. What was sequenced was naive CD4+ T cells sorted from blood. Subset reported: CD45RA+ positively selected. This receptor was identified in a man aged 25 to 40 in good health.

The CDR3 DNA is TGTGCCAGTAGTAACCGGGACAGCTTTATGAACACTGAAGCTTTCTTT. Encoded protein: CASSNRDSFMNTEAFF. The V call is TRBV19, the J call TRBJ1-1, with 7 positions matching TRBD1. CDR3 length: 16 residues. V lost 4 bases and J lost 0; bases outside the gene matches: 8. Germline values: CDR1 LNHDA, CDR2 SQIVND (reference sequence). The whole variable domain, remainder taken from reference TRBV19 and TRBJ1-1, is DGGITQSPKYLFRKEGQNVTLSCEQNLNHDAMYWYRQDPGQGLRLIYYSQIVNDFQKGDIAEGYSVSREKKESFPLTVTSAQKNPTAFYLCASSNRDSFMNTEAFFGQGTRLTVV.